These 21 T cell receptor beta chains were all obtained from the same sample, sequenced in a study of blood T cell repertoires in COVID-19. Here immunoSEQ multiplex PCR was the method, and the copy in TCRdb shows in-frame clones only, minus some. The sample includes around 160,000 clones, roughly four fifths seen only once; the top ten take approximately 11%. The sample was peripheral blood. These receptor sequences come from a man in his sixties with active or convalescent COVID-19.

This sequence joins TRBV19 and TRBJ2-7; 9 bases are a match to TRBD2. Losses at the gene ends were 5 bases for V and 0 bases for J; bases not matched to a gene: 8. The CDR3 extends over 16 amino acids. Per germline, CDR1 LNHDA and CDR2 SQIVND (reference sequence). CDR3: CASSPRLSGSSYEQYF. The CDR3 DNA reads as TGTGCCAGTAGTCCCCGCCTTAGCGGGAGCTCCTACGAGCAGTACTTC.

This chain links TRBV3-1 (or the pseudogene TRBV3-2) with TRBJ1-2, with 10 bases matching TRBD1. The CDR3 is 16 amino acids. Germline lookup yields CDR1 LGHDT and CDR2 YNNKEL (reference sequence). The trim removed 4 bases at V and 7 bases at J, leaving 12 bases unmatched. CDR3 in DNA: TGTGCCAGCAGCCCCTCCTACCGACAGGGGGCTCGTGGCTACACCTTC. This codes for CASSPSYRQGARGYTF.

The rearrangement links TRBV10-3 to TRBJ1-2; D gene uncertain. The CDR3 is made up of 11 amino acids. CDR1 is ENHRY, CDR2 SYGVKD, per germline. Trimming removed 3 bases from V and 7 bases from J, with 6 bases in between. This CDR3 is CAISDSGGYTF. In DNA form, the CDR3 reads TGTGCCATCAGTGATAGTGGTGGCTACACCTTC.

This chain links TRBV10-3 with TRBJ2-7; tentatively, D is TRBD1 (5 bases). The ends were cut back, 6 bases at V and 2 bases at J, with 23 bases in the middle. The CDR3 is 17 amino acids. The germline V gene encodes CDR1 ENHRY and CDR2 SYGVKD. CDR3 loop: CAIRADKTPQSAYEQYF. The DNA of the CDR3 is TGTGCCATCAGGGCGGACAAGACACCACAATCCGCCTACGAGCAGTACTTC.

The rearrangement links TRBV28 to TRBJ1-1; D not resolved. Trimming shortened V by 10 bases and J by 1 base, and 7 bases separated the two germline ends. Looked up from germline, CDR1 is MDHEN and CDR2 is SYDVKM. The CDR3 length is 11 residues. This CDR3 reads CATGWNTEAFF. Here the CDR3 DNA reads TGTGCCACCGGGTGGAACACTGAAGCTTTCTTT.

This chain links TRBV5-1 with TRBJ1-3; 9 nucleotides align to TRBD1. The V gene's germline CDR1 is SGHRS and CDR2 YFSETQ. There are 17 residues in the CDR3. J lost 1 base, V lost 4 bases, and 9 bases had no gene match. The CDR3 region is CASSPETGGLSGNTIYF. CDR3 DNA: TGCGCCAGCAGCCCTGAGACAGGGGGATTATCTGGAAACACCATATATTTT.

The rearrangement joins TRBV5-1 to TRBJ1-5, with no clear D. The CDR3 sequence is 17 residues long. The germline V gene has CDR1 SGHRS and CDR2 YFSETQ. Trimming took off 5 bases at V and 4 bases at J, with 22 bases between the two ends. DNA for the CDR3: TGCGCCAGCAGTCGGGGTCCAACGGGTACCCAAAATCAGCCCCAGCATTTT. It encodes CASSRGPTGTQNQPQHF. Filled out from reference TRBV5-1 and TRBJ1-5, the complete variable domain reads KAGVTQTPRYLIKTRGQQVTLSCSPISGHRSVSWYQQTPGQGLQFLFEYFSETQRNKGNFPGRFSGRQFSNSRSEMNVSTLELGDSALYLCASSRGPTGTQNQPQHFGDGTRLSIL.

The J gene is TRBJ1-2, the V gene TRBV3-1 (or the pseudogene TRBV3-2); a weak D match, TRBD1 (6 bases). The CDR3 has 14 residues. Trimming stripped 4 bases from V and 2 bases from J, with 11 bases between. Germline V gene sequence: CDR1 LGHDT, CDR2 YNNKEL (reference sequence). The CDR3 coding sequence is TGTGCCAGCAGCCCAGGAGGACAGAACTATGGCTACACCTTC. Translation: CASSPGGQNYGYTF.

The chain carries TRBV19 and TRBJ2-7, with D maybe TRBD2 (6 bases). V was clipped by 0 bases and J by 6 bases, with 9 bases between them. Germline V lookup: CDR1 LNHDA, CDR2 SQIVND (reference sequence). The CDR3 has 13 amino acids. The chain's CDR3 is CASSIEEGGEQYF. The CDR3 DNA reads TGTGCCAGTAGTATAGAGGAGGGCGGCGAGCAGTACTTC. Full variable domain (rest looked up from reference TRBV19 and TRBJ2-7): DGGITQSPKYLFRKEGQNVTLSCEQNLNHDAMYWYRQDPGQGLRLIYYSQIVNDFQKGDIAEGYSVSREKKESFPLTVTSAQKNPTAFYLCASSIEEGGEQYFGPGTRLTVT.

The V call is TRBV27, the J call TRBJ1-5; TRBD1 is a possible D gene (6 bases). The V gene's germline CDR1 is MNHEY and CDR2 SMNVEV (reference sequence). V dropped 5 bases and J dropped 1 base, with 15 bases sitting between them. CDR3 length: 16 amino acids. The CDR3 protein is CASSKSGTTSNQPQHF. CDR3 nucleotides: TGTGCCAGCAGTAAATCCGGGACAACCAGCAATCAGCCCCAGCATTTT.

The CDR3 coding sequence is TGTGCCAGCAGTTTTGGAGAGCAAAGTGAAGCTTTCTTT. It specifies CASSFGEQSEAFF. The chain joins TRBV12-3 or TRBV12-4 to TRBJ1-1; D is uncertain. The germline V and J ends were trimmed by 3 bases and 7 bases, with 12 bases remaining between them. This CDR3 is built from 13 residues.

In this sample, this clone turned up once. This chain links TRBV24-1 with TRBJ1-5, with a tentative D call TRBD1 (6 bases). This CDR3 comprises 17 residues. Germline CDR1 and CDR2: KGHDR and SFDVKD. Trimming took 0 bases from V and 4 from J, leaving 15 bases between them. CDR3 loop: CATSDLPGHMLNQPQHF. In DNA form, the CDR3 reads TGTGCCACCAGTGATTTGCCGGGACATATGTTAAATCAGCCCCAGCATTTT.

The J gene is TRBJ2-3, the V gene TRBV28, with D unclear. This CDR3 has 11 residues. V was trimmed by 4 bases and J by 7 bases, leaving 6 bases between them. The germline CDR1 and CDR2 sequences are MDHEN and SYDVKM. This CDR3 reads CASSYRYTQYF. DNA for the CDR3: TGTGCCAGCAGTTATCGGTATACGCAGTATTTT.

V usage is TRBV9 and J usage is TRBJ2-5; perhaps TRBD2 as D (6 bases). Germline CDR1 is SGDLS and CDR2 is YYNGEE. CDR3 length equals 18 residues. V was clipped by 4 bases and J by 5 bases, with 27 bases between them. CDR3 sequence reads: CASSLTPGLLLVTETQYF. In nucleotides, the CDR3 is TGTGCCAGCAGCCTTACTCCGGGACTTCTTCTCGTGACGGAGACCCAGTACTTC.

The DNA for the CDR3 is TGTGCCAGCAGTGTAAGCGGCCAAGAGACCCAGTACTTC. Translated: CASSVSGQETQYF. The genes are TRBV6-4 and TRBJ2-5, with D perhaps TRBD2 (5 bases). Trimming removed 4 bases at V and 1 base at J, with 7 bases between. CDR1 and CDR2 from the germline V gene are MRHNA and SNTAGT. This CDR3 spans 13 amino acids.

The V gene is TRBV11-2, the J gene TRBJ2-1; 7 positions match TRBD2. J was trimmed by 8 bases and V by 2 bases; bases with no gene match: 3. In germline, CDR1 is SGHAT, CDR2 FQNNGV. The CDR3 covers 13 residues. The chain's CDR3 is CASSLSGMYEQFF. In DNA form, the CDR3 reads TGTGCCAGCAGCTTAAGCGGGATGTATGAGCAGTTCTTC.

V usage is TRBV6-5 and J usage is TRBJ1-2, with D possibly being TRBD1 (6 bases). CDR1 and CDR2 from the germline V gene are MNHEY and SVGAGI. CDR3 length: 15 residues. V dropped 7 bases and J dropped 5 bases, with 20 bases sitting between them. This CDR3 is CASTNDVGGHYGYTF. For the CDR3, the DNA is TGTGCCAGCACCAACGACGTCGGGGGGCATTATGGCTACACCTTC.

The CDR3 loop reads CASSRTQGAGSGANVLTF. The CDR3 DNA sequence: TGTGCCAGCAGTCGAACTCAGGGGGCAGGATCTGGGGCCAACGTCCTGACTTTC. The chain carries TRBV11-2 and TRBJ2-6; 8 bases line up with TRBD1. V was clipped by 6 bases and J by 1 base; unmatched bases: 11. In germline, CDR1 is SGHAT, CDR2 FQNNGV. The CDR3 totals 18 residues.

The genes are TRBV6-6 and TRBJ2-7; TRBD1 aligns across 7 bases. The CDR3 extends over 20 amino acids. The germline gives CDR1 MNHNY, CDR2 SVGAGI (reference sequence). V shed 5 bases and J 1 base; nucleotides not matched to a gene: 23. For the CDR3, the DNA is TGTGCCAGCAGTCGACCCCAGGGGGATGGAATTACCTCTAGATCCTACGAGCAGTACTTC. Translating gives CASSRPQGDGITSRSYEQYF.

This clone came up a few times. The gene calls are TRBV4-1 and TRBJ2-7; 7 bases are shared with TRBD2. The CDR3 consists of 15 residues. J gave up 1 base and V 5 bases, and 8 bases lay outside the gene matches. Looked up from germline, CDR1 is MGHRA and CDR2 is YSYEKL. Here the CDR3 DNA reads TGCGCCAGCAGCGACGGGCTAGCGGATTCCTACGAGCAGTACTTC. Encoded protein: CASSDGLADSYEQYF.

This chain's CDR3 is CASSPSGDRYLNYGYTF. CDR3 in DNA: TGTGCCAGCAGCCCTAGTGGGGACAGGTACTTAAACTATGGCTACACCTTC. This chain links TRBV7-9 with TRBJ1-2; 8 nucleotides line up with TRBD1. The trim removed 5 bases at V and 2 bases at J, leaving 13 bases unmatched. Germline-derived CDR1 and CDR2 are SEHNR and FQNEAQ (reference sequence). The CDR3 is made up of 17 amino acids. Looking up the rest from reference TRBV7-9 and TRBJ1-2 gives the full variable domain: DTGVSQNPRHKITKRGQNVTFRCDPISEHNRLYWYRQTLGQGPEFLTYFQNEAQLEKSRLLSDRFSAERPKGSFSTLEIQRTEQGDSAMYLCASSPSGDRYLNYGYTFGSGTRLTVV.